These T cell receptor beta chains were read from a single sample in a study of blood T cell repertoires in COVID-19. The table came from immunoSEQ multiplex PCR; TCRdb's copy has only in-frame clones and leaves some out. Here the sample spans some 110,000 clones, 70% to 85% being singletons. The specimen was peripheral blood. The receptors come from a woman between 65 and 79 years old with acute or convalescent COVID-19. CDR3s leave out the opening cysteine and the closing phenylalanine or tryptophan.

V	J	CDR3
TRBV6-2/TRBV6-3	TRBJ1-4	ASRYRGTNEKLF
TRBV14	TRBJ2-7	ANHRGQGLTREQY
TRBV7-2	TRBJ1-1	ASSSTPITGINTEAF
TRBV10-3	TRBJ2-3	AISVLGGRTDTQY
TRBV5-1	TRBJ2-7	ASSLDRDEQY
TRBV11-3	TRBJ2-7	ASSLWQGTDEQY
TRBV7-9	TRBJ2-3	ASSPPGDTQY
TRBV2	TRBJ2-3	ASSGTSGSQGTQY
TRBV2	TRBJ1-2	ASSEATVNYGYT
TRBV19	TRBJ1-6	ATGGQNNSPLH
TRBV5-4	TRBJ1-2	ASSGIQGEDGYT
TRBV7-9	TRBJ2-5	ASSLRRISGVPQETQY
TRBV6-5	TRBJ1-2	ATLFQGYGYT
TRBV24-1	TRBJ2-2	ATSEPGTLNTGELF
TRBV12-3/TRBV12-4	TRBJ1-2	ASRRQGNYGYT
TRBV6-2/TRBV6-3	TRBJ1-5	ASSYSTGGSYQPQH
TRBV5-4	TRBJ2-5	ASSSGLAEETQY
TRBV27	TRBJ1-6	ASSRRIQSSSYNSPLH
TRBV19	TRBJ1-2	ATLSAGTVYGYT
TRBV5-1	TRBJ2-3	ASTSSPGTDTQY
TRBV11-2	TRBJ1-3	ASSSLSRGISGNTIY
TRBV19	TRBJ1-4	ASSKDREYGEKLF